Detailed here is one T cell receptor beta chain. The target antigen is unknown. The rectum was sampled with one to two pinch biopsies at colonoscopy. Assay used: immunoSEQ multiplex PCR; TCRdb lists only in-frame clones, some missing. Among approximately 15,000 clones listed, about three quarters were seen once. This specimen comes from a study of pediatric ulcerative colitis. Study in general: Seven patients showed pancolitis and two showed left-sided colitis. General study findings and limits: A couple of patients had blood samples with substantially reduced template counts.

The CDR3 spans 15 residues. Trimming cost V 5 bases and J 0 bases, with 12 bases left between them. The germline V gene encodes CDR1 SEHNR and CDR2 FQNEAQ (reference sequence). This clonotype originated in a girl aged 10-17 years with moderate ulcerative colitis. What was sequenced was gut tissue. The J gene is TRBJ2-3, the V gene TRBV7-9; D is possibly TRBD1 (8 bases). In DNA, the CDR3 is TGTGCCAGCAGCCAACAGGGGGGGAGCACAGATACGCAGTATTTT. This encodes CASSQQGGSTDTQYF.